This T cell receptor beta chain derives from a study of T-cell memory formation after mild COVID-19. Study-wide results and limits: CD4+ clones that contracted lay mainly in CM and EM; CD8+ ones lay in EMRA. The pre-infection memory compartment contained some responding clones, suggesting cross-reactive memory joined.

This clonotype was detected only a few times. Its specificity is unknown. A junction boundary mismatches the germline segment, possibly from a read error. This CDR3 comprises 15 residues. Germline V lookup: CDR1 SEHNR, CDR2 FQNEAQ (reference sequence). TCRdb reanalysed the 5' RACE reads using MiXCR and keeps one entry per CDR3 protein. This sample has fewer than 700,000 distinct CDR3 sequences, with approximately 21% found just once. Sequencing was performed on PBMCs or a T cell subset sorted from them (not recorded which). This sequence originates from an adult woman who had mild COVID-19 (a few samples of this study predate the infection). Cell type and time point are not known. The chain joins TRBV7-9 to TRBJ2-7; D uncertain. The CDR3 nucleotides read TGTGCCAGCAGCTTAGGCGCGGAAACAGCCTACGAGCATTACTTC. It encodes CASSLGAETAYEHYF.